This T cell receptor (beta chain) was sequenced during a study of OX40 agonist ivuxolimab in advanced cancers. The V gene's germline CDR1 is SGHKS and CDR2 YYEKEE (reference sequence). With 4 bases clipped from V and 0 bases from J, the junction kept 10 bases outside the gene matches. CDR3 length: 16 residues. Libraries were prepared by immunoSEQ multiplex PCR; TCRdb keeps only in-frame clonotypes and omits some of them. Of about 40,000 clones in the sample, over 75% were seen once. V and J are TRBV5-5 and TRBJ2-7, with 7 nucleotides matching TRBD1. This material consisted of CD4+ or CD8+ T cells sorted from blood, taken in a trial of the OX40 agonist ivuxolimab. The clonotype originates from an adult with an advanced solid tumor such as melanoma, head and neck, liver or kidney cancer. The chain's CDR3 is CASSPRDSKSSYEQYF. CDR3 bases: TGTGCCAGCAGCCCCCGGGACAGCAAGAGCTCCTACGAGCAGTACTTC.